This T cell receptor beta chain was obtained from a study of cytomegalovirus exposure and HLA in healthy donors. The PCR contained 60 Vbeta and 13 Jbeta primers. TCRdb's copy holds only in-frame clones and misses some; the assay was immunoSEQ multiplex PCR. The sample records 85,000 to 100,000 clones, 60% to 75% being singletons. The CDR3 length is 18 residues. V lost 4 bases, J lost 5 bases, and 17 bases stayed unmatched. Germline CDR1 and CDR2: SGDLS and YYNGEE. Input material: PBMCs. This TCR was recovered from a man in his sixties in good health and CMV-seronegative. This chain connects TRBV9 to TRBJ2-1, with 8 bases matching TRBD1. The CDR3 coding sequence is TGTGCCAGCAGCCCCCAGGGGGCACCGAGTGATGGAAACAATGAGCAGTTCTTC. It specifies CASSPQGAPSDGNNEQFF.